This T cell receptor (beta chain) was documented in a study of blood T cells in healthy people across ages. Whole-study results and caveats: It was the long-lived donors that had more naive CD4+ cells and higher diversity than aged donors.

The ends lost 3 bases at V and 2 bases at J; junction bases unmatched: 10. This CDR3 is 17 amino acids long. Primers used in a second PCR of roughly 6 to 12 cycles were a sample-barcoded 5' primer and a J-beta primer mix. TCRdb processed the 5' RACE reads anew with MiXCR; each CDR3 protein has one entry. Of under 850,000 distinct CDR3 sequences in the sample, around 34% were seen once. This clonotype was recorded many times. The antigen is not known. The receptor was isolated from a man aged 18 to 29 in good health. The sample comprised blood. The V gene is TRBV12-3 or TRBV12-4, the J gene TRBJ2-5; 9 positions agree with TRBD2. The CDR3 here is CASSFGLAGTSQETQYF. The DNA of the CDR3 is TGTGCCAGCAGTTTTGGGCTAGCGGGGACCTCTCAAGAGACCCAGTACTTC.